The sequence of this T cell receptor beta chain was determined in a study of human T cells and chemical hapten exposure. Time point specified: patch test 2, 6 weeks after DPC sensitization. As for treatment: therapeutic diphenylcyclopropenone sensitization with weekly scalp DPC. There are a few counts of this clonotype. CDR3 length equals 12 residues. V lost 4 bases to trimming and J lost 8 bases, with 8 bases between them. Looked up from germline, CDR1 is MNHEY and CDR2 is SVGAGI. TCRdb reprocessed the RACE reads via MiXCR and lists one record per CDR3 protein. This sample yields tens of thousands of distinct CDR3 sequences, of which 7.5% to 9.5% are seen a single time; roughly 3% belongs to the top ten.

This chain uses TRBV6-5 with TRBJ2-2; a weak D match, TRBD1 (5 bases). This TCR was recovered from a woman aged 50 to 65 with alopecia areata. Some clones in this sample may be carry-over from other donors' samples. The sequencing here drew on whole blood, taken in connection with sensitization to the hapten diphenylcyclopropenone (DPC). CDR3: CASSFRAGELFF. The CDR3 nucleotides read TGTGCCAGCAGTTTCAGGGCGGGGGAGCTGTTTTTT.